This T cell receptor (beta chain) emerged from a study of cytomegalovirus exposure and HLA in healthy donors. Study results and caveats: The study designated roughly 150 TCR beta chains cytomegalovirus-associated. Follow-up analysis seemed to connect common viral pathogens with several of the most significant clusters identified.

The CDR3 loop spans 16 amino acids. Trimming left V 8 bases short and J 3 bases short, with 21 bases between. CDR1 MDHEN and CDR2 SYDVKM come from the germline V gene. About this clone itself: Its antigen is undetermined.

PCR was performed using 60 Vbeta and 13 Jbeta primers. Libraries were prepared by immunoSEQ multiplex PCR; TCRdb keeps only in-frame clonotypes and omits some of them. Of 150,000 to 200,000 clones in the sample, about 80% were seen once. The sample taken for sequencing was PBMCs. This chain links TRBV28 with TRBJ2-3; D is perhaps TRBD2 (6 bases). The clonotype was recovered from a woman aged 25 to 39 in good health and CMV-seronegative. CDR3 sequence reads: CASETATGVATDTQYF. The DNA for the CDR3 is TGTGCCAGCGAAACCGCCACGGGGGTAGCAACAGATACGCAGTATTTT.